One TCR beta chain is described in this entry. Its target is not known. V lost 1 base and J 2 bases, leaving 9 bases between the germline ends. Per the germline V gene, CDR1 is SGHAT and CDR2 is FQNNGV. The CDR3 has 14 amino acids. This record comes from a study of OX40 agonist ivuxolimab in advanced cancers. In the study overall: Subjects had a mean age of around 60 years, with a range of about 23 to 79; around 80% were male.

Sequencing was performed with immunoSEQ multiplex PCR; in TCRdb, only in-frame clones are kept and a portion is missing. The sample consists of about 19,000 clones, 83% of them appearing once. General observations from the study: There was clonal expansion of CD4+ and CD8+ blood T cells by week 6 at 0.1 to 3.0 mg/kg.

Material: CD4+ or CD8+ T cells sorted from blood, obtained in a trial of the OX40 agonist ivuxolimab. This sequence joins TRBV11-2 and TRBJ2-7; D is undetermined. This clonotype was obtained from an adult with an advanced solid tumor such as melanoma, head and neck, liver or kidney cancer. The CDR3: CASSLGPGTYEQYF. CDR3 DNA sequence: TGTGCCAGCAGCTTAGGCCCGGGTACCTACGAGCAGTACTTC.